This paragraph reports one TCR beta chain. Its antigen is unknown. Measured with immunoSEQ multiplex PCR; TCRdb has only the in-frame clones, and not every one. The sample includes fewer than 100,000 clones, approximately 80% seen only once; the top ten take 0.79%. This entry belongs to a study of radiotherapy plus CTLA-4 blockade in lung cancer. Points from the study as a whole: The study found tumor-derived TCR clones expanded in blood after radiotherapy plus ipilimumab.

V was cut by 3 bases and J by 2 bases, with 5 bases left in between. CDR3 length equals 13 residues. CDR1 and CDR2 (germline): MNHEY, SMNVEV (reference sequence). The sequence derives from a human donor with non-small cell lung cancer who had stable disease on radiotherapy plus ipilimumab. The material was peripheral blood, obtained from a patient treated with radiotherapy plus ipilimumab. The rearrangement joins TRBV27 to TRBJ1-5; no firm D call. The CDR3 is CASSFAGNQPQHF. CDR3 bases: TGTGCCAGCAGTTTCGCTGGCAATCAGCCCCAGCATTTT.